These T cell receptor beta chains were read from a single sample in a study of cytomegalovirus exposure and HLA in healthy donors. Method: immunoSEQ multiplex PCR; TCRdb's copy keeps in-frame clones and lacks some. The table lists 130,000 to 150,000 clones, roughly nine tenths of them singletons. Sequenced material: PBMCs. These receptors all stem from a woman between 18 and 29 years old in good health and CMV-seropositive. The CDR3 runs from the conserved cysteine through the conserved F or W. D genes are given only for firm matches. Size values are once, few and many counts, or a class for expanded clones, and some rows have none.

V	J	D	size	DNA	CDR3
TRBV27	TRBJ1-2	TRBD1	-	TGTGCCAGCAGTTTAGCGGGGACAGGGAACTATGGCTACACCTTC	CASSLAGTGNYGYTF
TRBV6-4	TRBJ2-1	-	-	TGTGCCAGCAGTGACTCGGTGGGGCGTTCCTACAATGAGCAGTTCTTC	CASSDSVGRSYNEQFF
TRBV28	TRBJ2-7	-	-	TGTGCCACAACGGTGAGCTCCTACGAGCAGTACTTC	CATTVSSYEQYF
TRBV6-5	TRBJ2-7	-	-	TGTGCCAGCACCTCTAATAGGGGGTCCTACGAGCAGTACTTC	CASTSNRGSYEQYF
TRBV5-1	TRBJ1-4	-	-	TGCGCCAGCAGTGACGGAGCAACTAATGAAAAACTGTTTTTT	CASSDGATNEKLFF
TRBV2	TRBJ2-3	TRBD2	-	TGTGCCAGCAGTGATTGGGCAGCGGGGGGGAACACAGATACGCAGTATTTT	CASSDWAAGGNTDTQYF
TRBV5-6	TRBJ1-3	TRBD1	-	TGTGCCAGCAGCCCTAGACAGGGGGCGATATATTTT	CASSPRQGAIYF
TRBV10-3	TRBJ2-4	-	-	TGTGCCATCAGTCCAGGGTCTACCGCCAAAAACATTCAGTACTTC	CAISPGSTAKNIQYF
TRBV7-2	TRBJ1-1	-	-	TGTGCCAGCAGCCCCCCGTGGTCTGAGGCTTTCTTT	CASSPPWSEAFF
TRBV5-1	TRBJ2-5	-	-	TGCGCCAGCAGCACGGAGGGACAGCCAAGGGAGACCCAGTACTTC	CASSTEGQPRETQYF
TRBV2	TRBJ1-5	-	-	TGTGCCAGCAGTGAAAGTTTCCCCGGGCCCCAGCATTTT	CASSESFPGPQHF
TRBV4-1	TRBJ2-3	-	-	TGCGCCAGCAGCCTTTATACCAGGGGCACAGATACGCAGTATTTT	CASSLYTRGTDTQYF
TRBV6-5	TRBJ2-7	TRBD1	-	TGTGCCAGCAGCACCACAGGGGCCGAGCAGTACTTC	CASSTTGAEQYF
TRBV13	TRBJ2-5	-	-	TGTGCCAGCAGCAGTCCGCGCGGGGAGACCCAGTACTTC	CASSSPRGETQYF
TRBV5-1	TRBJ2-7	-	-	TGCGCCAGCAGCCCATTAATGGGTAGGGGGAACCACGAGCAGTACTTC	CASSPLMGRGNHEQYF
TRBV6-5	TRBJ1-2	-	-	TGTGCCAGCAGTTACTCGAGAAGCTATGGCTACACCTTC	CASSYSRSYGYTF
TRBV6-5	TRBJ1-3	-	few	TGTGCCAGCCACGAGGGAAACACCATATATTTT	CASHEGNTIYF
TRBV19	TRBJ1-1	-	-	TGTGCCAGTAGTATAGATTCGTACACTGAAGCTTTCTTT	CASSIDSYTEAFF
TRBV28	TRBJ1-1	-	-	TGTGCCAGCCTCCCCCACCAGGCATTGCGGGCCAACATGAACACTGAAGCTTTCTTT	CASLPHQALRANMNTEAFF
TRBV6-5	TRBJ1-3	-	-	TGTGCCACGGGGAGAGCGGTCTCTGGAAACACCATATATTTT	CATGRAVSGNTIYF
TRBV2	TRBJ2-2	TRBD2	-	TGTGCCAGCAGTGAGCTAGCGGGGGGGAGCACCGGGGAGCTGTTTTTT	CASSELAGGSTGELFF
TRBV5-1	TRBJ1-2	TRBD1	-	TGCGCCAGCAGCTTGGTTCGACAGGGAGATAGGGACTATGGCTACACCTTC	CASSLVRQGDRDYGYTF
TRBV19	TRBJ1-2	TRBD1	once	TGTGCCAGTAGTGTGCCAGCCGGGACAGGGCTCGAGTTTTTCGGTGGCTACACCTTC	CASSVPAGTGLEFFGGYTF
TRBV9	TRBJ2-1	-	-	TGTGCCAGCAGCTTCCGGGACATAATGAATGAGCAGTTCTTC	CASSFRDIMNEQFF
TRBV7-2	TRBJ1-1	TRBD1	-	TGTGCCAGCAGCTTATCGTTCCCAGGGGGGATCACTGAAGCTTTCTTT	CASSLSFPGGITEAFF
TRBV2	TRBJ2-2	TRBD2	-	TGTGCCAGCAGTTCCGGGACTAGTAGCACCGGGGAGCTGTTTTTT	CASSSGTSSTGELFF
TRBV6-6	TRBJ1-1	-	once	TGTGCCAGCAGTCCTCCGGGAGAAGCTTTCTTT	CASSPPGEAFF
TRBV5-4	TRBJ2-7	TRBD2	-	TGTGCCAGCAGCTTAGGTAGCGGGGGCCCCTACGAGCAGTACTTC	CASSLGSGGPYEQYF
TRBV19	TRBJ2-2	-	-	TGTGCCAGTAGTACATCTCCCGCTAGGATAAGGACCGGGGAGCTGTTTTTT	CASSTSPARIRTGELFF
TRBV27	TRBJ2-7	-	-	TGTGCCAGCAGTGGAGAAAAACGGGACACTGCCTACGAGCAGTACTTC	CASSGEKRDTAYEQYF
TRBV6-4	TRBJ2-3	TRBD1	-	TGTGCCAGCAGTGAGTCGGGGCAGGGGGCAGATACGCAGTATTTT	CASSESGQGADTQYF
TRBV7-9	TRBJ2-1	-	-	TGTGCCAGCAGCTTAGGGCAGGAGCAGTTCTTC	CASSLGQEQFF
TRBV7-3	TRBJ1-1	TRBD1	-	TGTGCCAGCAGCCTGGGACAGGGGAATGCTGAAGCTTTCTTT	CASSLGQGNAEAFF
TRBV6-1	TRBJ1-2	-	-	TGTGCCAGCAGTTATTCCGGACAGCCAGATGGCTACACCTTC	CASSYSGQPDGYTF
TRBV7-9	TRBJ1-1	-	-	TGTGCCAGCAGCGCTCCCGGGACACTGAACACTGAAGCTTTCTTT	CASSAPGTLNTEAFF
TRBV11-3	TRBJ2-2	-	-	TGTGCCAGCAGCTTAATCCAGGGTACCGGGGAGCTGTTTTTT	CASSLIQGTGELFF
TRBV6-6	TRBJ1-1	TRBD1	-	TGTGCCAGCACTAAGGGACAGTCCAAGAACACTGAAGCTTTCTTT	CASTKGQSKNTEAFF
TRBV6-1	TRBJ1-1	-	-	TGTGCCAGCAGCAGGGTCATGTCGGACACTGAAGCTTTCTTT	CASSRVMSDTEAFF
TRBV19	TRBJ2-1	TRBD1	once	TGTGCCAGTAGTATTGGGGACAGGGGACGCAATGAGCAGTTCTTC	CASSIGDRGRNEQFF
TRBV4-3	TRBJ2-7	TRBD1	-	TGCGCCAGCAGCCTCATGCCGGGACAGGGCCCCTACGAGCAGTACTTC	CASSLMPGQGPYEQYF
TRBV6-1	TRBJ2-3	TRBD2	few	TGTGCCAGCAGTGAAGCCGCGGGGGGCACAGATACGCAGTATTTT	CASSEAAGGTDTQYF
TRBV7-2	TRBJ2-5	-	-	TGTGCCAGCAGCTCCCCCGGGAGAGGGACCCAGTACTTC	CASSSPGRGTQYF
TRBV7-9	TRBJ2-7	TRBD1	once	TGTGCCAGCAGCTTAGTTGGGACAGGGGCCGCCGGCGGGGAGCAGTACTTC	CASSLVGTGAAGGEQYF
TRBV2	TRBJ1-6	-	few	TGTGCCAGCAGTGAAATTGGTGCGGATTCACCCCTCCACTTT	CASSEIGADSPLHF